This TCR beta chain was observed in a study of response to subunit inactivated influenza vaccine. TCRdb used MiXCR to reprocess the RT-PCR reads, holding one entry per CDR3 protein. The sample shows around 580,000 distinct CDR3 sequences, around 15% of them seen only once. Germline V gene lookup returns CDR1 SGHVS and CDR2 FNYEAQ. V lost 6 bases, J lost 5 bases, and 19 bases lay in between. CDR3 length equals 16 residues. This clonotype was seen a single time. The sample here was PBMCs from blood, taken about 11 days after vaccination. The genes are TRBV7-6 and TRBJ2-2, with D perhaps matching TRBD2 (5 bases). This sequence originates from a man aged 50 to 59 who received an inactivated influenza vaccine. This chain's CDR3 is CASRTAAGRGTGELFF. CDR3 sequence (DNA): TGTGCCAGCAGGACCGCGGCAGGTCGAGGGACCGGGGAGCTGTTTTTT.